The 10 T cell receptor beta chains in this list originate from one sample, sequenced in a study of T cells in Graves' hyperthyroidism and ophthalmopathy. The investigators amplified TCR beta CDR3 regions from RNA transcripts. Primed by the HTBI set, a first-round RT-PCR was run on the TCR CDR3. TCRdb redid the calling of the multiplex PCR reads with MiXCR, one entry per CDR3 protein. The sample includes 490,000 or so distinct CDR3 sequences, 40% to 50% seen only once; the top ten take about 45%. Source material: peripheral blood or thyroid tissue (not recorded which). The receptors here all came from an adult woman with Graves' disease, either hyperthyroidism or ophthalmopathy (not recorded which).

Ten or more counts support this clonotype. CDR3: CASSVGLARVEETQYF. CDR3 nucleotide sequence: TGTGCCAGCAGCGTAGGGTTGGCTAGGGTTGAGGAGACCCAGTACTTC. The V gene is TRBV9, the J gene TRBJ2-5; D uncertain. Germline V gene sequence: CDR1 SGDLS, CDR2 YYNGEE. V was pared by 0 bases and J by 5 bases, with 17 bases between. The CDR3 is made up of 16 amino acids.

The chain has TRBV20-1 and TRBJ2-7, with TRBD1 matching over 7 bases. With V trimmed by 6 bases and J by 4 bases, 12 bases remained unmatched. Looked up from germline, CDR1 is DFQATT and CDR2 is SNEGSKA (reference sequence). The CDR3 loop spans 14 amino acids. CDR3 loop: CSASPGQPRYEQYF. CDR3 DNA: TGCAGTGCAAGTCCGGGACAGCCTCGTTACGAGCAGTACTTC.

The V call is TRBV29-1, the J call TRBJ1-1; D uncertain. Deletions cut 8 bases from V and 2 bases from J, with 12 bases between. From germline, CDR1 is SQVTM and CDR2 ANQGSEA. The CDR3 runs to 12 residues. Written as DNA, the CDR3 is TGCAGCCCCCAGATTAGCAACACTGAAGCTTTCTTT. It specifies CSPQISNTEAFF. Together with reference TRBV29-1 and TRBJ1-1, the CDR3 gives the full variable domain: SAVISQKPSRDICQRGTSLTIQCQVDSQVTMMFWYRQQPGQSLTLIATANQGSEATYESGFVIDKFPISRPNLTFSTLTVSNMSPEDSSIYLCSPQISNTEAFFGQGTRLTVV.

This clonotype was detected ten times or more. This sequence joins TRBV15 and TRBJ1-5, with no clear D. V was pared by 6 bases and J by 2 bases, with 11 bases between. The CDR3 totals 14 residues. The germline V gene has CDR1 LNHNV and CDR2 YYDKDF (reference sequence). Written as DNA, the CDR3 is TGTGCCACCAGGGACGGGAGGGGCAATCAGCCCCAGCATTTT. It yields the protein CATRDGRGNQPQHF. The full variable domain, in which reference TRBV15 and TRBJ1-5 provide the parts outside the CDR3, is DAMVIQNPRYQVTQFGKPVTLSCSQTLNHNVMYWYQQKSSQAPKLLFHYYDKDFNNEADTPDNFQSRRPNTSFCFLDIRSPGLGDTAMYLCATRDGRGNQPQHFGDGTRLSIL.

The sample holds many counts of this clonotype. This chain uses TRBV5-1 with TRBJ2-7; 10 positions agree with TRBD1. Germline V gene sequence: CDR1 SGHRS, CDR2 YFSETQ. The CDR3 runs 15 residues. The junction had 8 bases not matched to a gene; V was cut back by 4 bases and J by 4 bases. The CDR3 nucleotides read TGCGCCAGCAGCCGGTCCGGGACAGGGGTGTACGAGCAGTACTTC. Translation gives CASSRSGTGVYEQYF.

About this clonotype itself: One end of the junction varies from germline; a read error may be responsible. The rearrangement links TRBV2 to TRBJ1-2; D call uncertain. Germline V CDR1 and CDR2: SNHLY, FYNNEI. The CDR3 has 13 amino acids. The CDR3 loop reads CASKIGPSYGYTF. The CDR3 nucleotides are TGCGCCAGCAAGATAGGACCGAGCTATGGCTACACCTTC.

This chain connects TRBV7-9 to TRBJ2-7, with a weak D call TRBD1 (6 bases). V shed 8 bases and J shed 3 bases, with 17 bases lying between them. Germline V gene data show CDR1 as SEHNR and CDR2 as FQNEAQ (reference sequence). The CDR3 has 14 residues. In DNA form, the CDR3 reads TGTGCCAGCTCACAGGGAGCCCCCTTCTACGAGCAGTACTTC. Its protein is CASSQGAPFYEQYF. Full variable domain (remainder filled in from reference TRBV7-9 and TRBJ2-7): DTGVSQNPRHKITKRGQNVTFRCDPISEHNRLYWYRQTLGQGPEFLTYFQNEAQLEKSRLLSDRFSAERPKGSFSTLEIQRTEQGDSAMYLCASSQGAPFYEQYFGPGTRLTVT.

V usage is TRBV25-1 and J usage is TRBJ1-1; possibly TRBD1 for D (6 bases). V dropped 3 bases and J dropped 7 bases, with 15 bases sitting between them. Germline V gives CDR1 MGHDK, CDR2 SYGVNS. This CDR3 is 14 amino acids long. The CDR3 loop is CASSDRSGGLEAFF. DNA for the CDR3: TGTGCCAGCAGTGATAGGAGCGGGGGGCTTGAAGCTTTCTTT. The variable domain in full, with the rest retrieved from reference TRBV25-1 and TRBJ1-1, is EADIYQTPRYLVIGTGKKITLECSQTMGHDKMYWYQQDPGMELHLIHYSYGVNSTEKGDLSSESTVSRIRTEHFPLTLESARPSHTSQYLCASSDRSGGLEAFFGQGTRLTVV.

This clonotype came up many times. This sequence joins TRBV10-3 and TRBJ1-2, with D hard to call. This CDR3 spans 12 amino acids. Trimming cost V 3 bases and J 8 bases, with 10 bases left between them. The germline V gene encodes CDR1 ENHRY and CDR2 SYGVKD. The CDR3 sequence: CAISEMGRGYTF. The CDR3, as DNA: TGTGCCATCAGTGAAATGGGTAGAGGCTACACCTTC.

The sample holds many counts of this clonotype. The J gene is TRBJ1-4, the V gene TRBV3-1; D is ambiguous. This CDR3 contains 13 residues. Germline CDR1 is LGHDT and CDR2 is YNNKEL (reference sequence). Trimming removed 6 bases at V and 8 bases at J, with 13 bases between. CDR3 in DNA: TGTGCCAGCAGTCGCAGCAGAGGGGAAAAACTGTTTTTT. Translating it yields CASSRSRGEKLFF.